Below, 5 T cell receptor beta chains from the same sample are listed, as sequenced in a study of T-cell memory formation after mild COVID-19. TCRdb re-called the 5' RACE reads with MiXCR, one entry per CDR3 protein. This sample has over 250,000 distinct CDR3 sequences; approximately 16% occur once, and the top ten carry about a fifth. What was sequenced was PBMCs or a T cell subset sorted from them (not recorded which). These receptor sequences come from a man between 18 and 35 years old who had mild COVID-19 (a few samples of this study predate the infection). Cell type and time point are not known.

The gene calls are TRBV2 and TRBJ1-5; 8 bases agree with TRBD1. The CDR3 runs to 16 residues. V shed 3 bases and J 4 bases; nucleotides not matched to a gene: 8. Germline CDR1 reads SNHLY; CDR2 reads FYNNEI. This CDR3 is CASSDPRTGGNQPQHF. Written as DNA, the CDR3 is TGTGCCAGCAGTGATCCCCGTACAGGGGGGAATCAGCCCCAGCATTTT.

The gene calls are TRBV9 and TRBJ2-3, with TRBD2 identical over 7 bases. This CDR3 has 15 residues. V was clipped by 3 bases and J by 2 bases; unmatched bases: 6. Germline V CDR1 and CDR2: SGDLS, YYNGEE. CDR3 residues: CASSGSGYSTDTQYF. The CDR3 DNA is TGTGCCAGCAGCGGTAGCGGGTACTCCACAGATACGCAGTATTTT.

The CDR3 DNA reads TGTGCCAGCACCTTTAGCGGGGGGGCCGGCACCGGGGAGCTGTTTTTT. It encodes CASTFSGGAGTGELFF. V gene TRBV7-6 combines with J gene TRBJ2-2; TRBD2 aligns across 11 bases. The CDR3 consists of 16 residues. Germline CDR1 reads SGHVS; CDR2 reads FNYEAQ. V shed 7 bases, J shed 4 bases, and the junction held 8 bases outside the gene matches.

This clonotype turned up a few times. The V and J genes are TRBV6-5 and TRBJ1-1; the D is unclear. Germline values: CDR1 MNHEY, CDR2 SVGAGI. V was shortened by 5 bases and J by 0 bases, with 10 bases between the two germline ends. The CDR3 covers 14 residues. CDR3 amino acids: CASSPLIMNTEAFF. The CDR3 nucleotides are TGTGCCAGCAGTCCTCTGATTATGAACACTGAAGCTTTCTTT.

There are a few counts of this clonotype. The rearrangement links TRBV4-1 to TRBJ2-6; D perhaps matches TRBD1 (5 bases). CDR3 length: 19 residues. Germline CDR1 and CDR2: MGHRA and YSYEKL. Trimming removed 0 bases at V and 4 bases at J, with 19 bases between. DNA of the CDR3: TGCGCCAGCAGCCAAGATATGACAGTTCCCTCTACGGGGGCCAACGTCCTGACTTTC. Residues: CASSQDMTVPSTGANVLTF.